The 15 T cell receptor beta chains below come from one sample, sequenced in a study of blood T cell repertoires in COVID-19 (dated by TCRdb to about 2020). Receptors were amplified or captured by the immunoSEQ multiplex PCR assay. As stored in TCRdb, this immuneACCESS dataset retains in-frame rearrangements with V and J assigned. A fraction of the clones does not appear; measured against another copy, unresolved V genes explain less than half of the discrepancy, and the remainder lacks a known reason. The sample table shows around 130,000 clones, and around 87% are seen once. The ten largest account for over 3.5% of the sample. What was sequenced was peripheral blood. The receptor set was obtained from a woman aged 55-69 years with acute or convalescent COVID-19.

The CDR3 reads CASSERRGAEAFF. CDR3 nucleotides: TGTGCCAGCAGTGAACGCAGGGGCGCTGAAGCTTTCTTT. The rearrangement joins TRBV6-1 to TRBJ1-1, with D possibly matching TRBD1 (6 bases). The CDR3 has 13 residues. Germline V CDR1 and CDR2: MNHNS, SASEGT. Trimming removed 2 bases from V and 6 bases from J, with 10 bases in between.

The chain joins TRBV30 to TRBJ1-2; 7 positions match TRBD1. This CDR3 is 13 amino acids long. The V gene's germline CDR1 is GTSNPN and CDR2 SVGIG (reference sequence). Trimming removed 8 bases from V and 4 bases from J; junction bases left unmatched: 10. CDR3 nucleotide sequence: TGTGCCGGTATGACAGGGACCTCCTATGGCTACACCTTC. Protein sequence: CAGMTGTSYGYTF.

The V call is TRBV7-8, the J call TRBJ2-7; 8 bases are shared with TRBD2. Germline V gene lookup returns CDR1 SGHVS and CDR2 FQNEAQ. This CDR3 region has 15 residues. Unmatched junction bases numbered 6, after V lost 0 bases and J lost 5 bases. CDR3: CASSLASGSHHEQYF. The CDR3 bases are TGTGCCAGCAGCTTAGCGAGCGGGAGTCACCACGAGCAGTACTTC.

A remark on this clone: The junction does not match germline at one end; this may be a read error. The rearrangement links TRBV7-7 to TRBJ2-3; D unclear. The length of the CDR3 is 14 residues. CDR1 and CDR2 from the germline V gene are SSHAT and FNYEAQ (reference sequence). The CDR3 is CASSLGAFTDTQYF. The CDR3 DNA follows: TGTGCTAGCAGCTTAGGAGCGTTCACAGATACGCAGTATTTT.

The chain links TRBV29-1 to TRBJ2-3; D may be TRBD2 (6 bases). The CDR3 covers 14 residues. V dropped 5 bases and J dropped 2 bases, with 14 bases sitting between them. In germline, CDR1 is SQVTM, CDR2 ANQGSEA. For the CDR3, the DNA is TGCAGCGTTCCGGGACTTCTACTCACAGATACGCAGTATTTT. Amino acids: CSVPGLLLTDTQYF.

This chain links TRBV10-3 with TRBJ1-5, with unresolved D. The germline V gene encodes CDR1 ENHRY and CDR2 SYGVKD. V lost 2 bases to trimming and J lost 4 bases, with 6 bases between them. This CDR3 has 13 amino acids. CDR3 bases: TGTGCCATCAGTGAGGGCCTTAATCAGCCCCAGCATTTT. The encoded protein is CAISEGLNQPQHF.

The chain has TRBV5-5 and TRBJ2-2; tentative D call: TRBD2 (5 bases). The CDR3 is 17 amino acids. The ends were cut back, 3 bases at V and 0 bases at J, with 15 bases in the middle. Germline CDR1 reads SGHKS; CDR2 reads YYEKEE (reference sequence). CDR3: CASSYGVGSSNTGELFF. DNA of the CDR3: TGTGCCAGCAGCTACGGGGTAGGGTCCTCGAACACCGGGGAGCTGTTTTTT.

This rearrangement joins TRBV28 to TRBJ1-1; possible D gene TRBD1, 6 bases. This CDR3 has 12 residues. Germline CDR1 is MDHEN and CDR2 is SYDVKM. For the CDR3, the DNA is TGTTCCACCAGCACTGCAGGGGCAGGCGCTTTCTTT. As protein: CSTSTAGAGAFF.

The chain uses TRBV3-1 (or the pseudogene TRBV3-2) and TRBJ2-7; D unclear. CDR1 LGHDT and CDR2 YNNKEL come from the germline V gene (reference sequence). Trimming left V 3 bases short and J 0 bases short, with 9 bases between. The CDR3 length is 14 residues. The CDR3 loop is CASSQFTSSYEQYF. In nucleotides, the CDR3 is TGTGCCAGCAGCCAGTTTACGAGCTCCTACGAGCAGTACTTC.

The chain joins TRBV7-3 to TRBJ1-1; TRBD1 matches at 7 bases. This CDR3 is 15 amino acids long. Trimming removed 2 bases from V and 0 bases from J; junction bases left unmatched: 3. Germline assignment: CDR1 SGHTA and CDR2 FQGTGA. The CDR3 here is CASSLSGQLNTEAFF. The DNA for the CDR3 is TGTGCCAGCAGCTTATCGGGACAGCTGAACACTGAAGCTTTCTTT.

The J gene is TRBJ1-1, the V gene TRBV7-8; the D is unclear. The CDR3 runs 13 residues. Per the germline V gene, CDR1 is SGHVS and CDR2 is FQNEAQ. The V and J ends lost 5 bases and 4 bases respectively, with 11 bases between them. The CDR3 loop is CASSPLGSTEAFF. The CDR3 nucleotides are TGTGCCAGCAGCCCACTAGGTAGCACTGAAGCTTTCTTT.

This clone came up once. The chain combines TRBV2 with TRBJ2-2, with D possibly TRBD1 on 6 matching bases. CDR3 length: 14 amino acids. V was cut by 6 bases and J by 4 bases, with 12 bases left in between. The germline V gene encodes CDR1 SNHLY and CDR2 FYNNEI. CDR3 sequence: CASRRDIATGELFF. The CDR3 bases are TGTGCCAGCAGGAGGGACATAGCCACCGGGGAGCTGTTTTTT. Drawing the rest from reference TRBV2 and TRBJ2-2, the complete variable domain is EPEVTQTPSHQVTQMGQEVILRCVPISNHLYFYWYRQILGQKVEFLVSFYNNEISEKSEIFDDQFSVERPDGSNFTLKIRSTKLEDSAMYFCASRRDIATGELFFGEGSRLTVL.

V gene TRBV3-1 (or the pseudogene TRBV3-2) combines with J gene TRBJ2-1, with 14 positions matching TRBD2. CDR1 and CDR2 from the germline V gene are LGHDT and YNNKEL (reference sequence). Losses at the gene ends were 4 bases for V and 12 bases for J; bases not matched to a gene: 17. The CDR3 sequence is 18 residues long. The CDR3 reads CASSPRLAGGLRPNVQFF. CDR3 coding DNA: TGTGCCAGCAGCCCCCGACTAGCGGGAGGGTTAAGACCCAACGTGCAGTTCTTC.

This clone was observed a few times. The V gene is TRBV5-6, the J gene TRBJ1-1; maybe TRBD1 (6 bases). The length of the CDR3 is 15 residues. V shed 0 bases and J shed 9 bases, with 18 bases lying between them. The V gene's germline CDR1 is SGHDT and CDR2 YYEEEE. This CDR3 reads CASSLGVGGPLKAFF. DNA for the CDR3: TGTGCCAGCAGCTTGGGGGTCGGGGGGCCATTGAAAGCTTTCTTT. Using reference TRBV5-6 and TRBJ1-1 for the parts outside the CDR3, the full variable domain is DAGVTQSPTHLIKTRGQQVTLRCSPKSGHDTVSWYQQALGQGPQFIFQYYEEEERQRGNFPDRFSGHQFPNYSSELNVNALLLGDSALYLCASSLGVGGPLKAFFGQGTRLTVV.

The chain uses TRBV11-3 and TRBJ2-1; 10 bases are a match to TRBD2. Germline V gives CDR1 SGHNT, CDR2 YENEEA. The CDR3 is 15 residues long. J was trimmed by 5 bases and V by 6 bases; bases with no gene match: 7. This CDR3 is CASSRTSGAHNEQFF. The DNA for the CDR3 is TGTGCCAGCAGTCGGACTAGCGGAGCCCACAATGAGCAGTTCTTC.